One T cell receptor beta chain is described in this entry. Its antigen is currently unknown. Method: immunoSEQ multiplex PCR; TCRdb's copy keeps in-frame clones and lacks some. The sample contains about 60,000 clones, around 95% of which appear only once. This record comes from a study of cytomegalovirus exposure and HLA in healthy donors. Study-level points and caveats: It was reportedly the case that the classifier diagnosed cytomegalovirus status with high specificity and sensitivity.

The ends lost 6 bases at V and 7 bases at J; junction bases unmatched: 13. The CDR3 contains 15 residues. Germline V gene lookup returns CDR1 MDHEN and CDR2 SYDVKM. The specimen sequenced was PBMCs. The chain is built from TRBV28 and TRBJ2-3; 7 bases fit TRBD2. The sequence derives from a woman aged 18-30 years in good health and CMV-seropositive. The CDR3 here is CASSLRGLPRNTQYF. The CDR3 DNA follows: TGTGCCAGCAGCCTCCGGGGACTACCGAGGAATACGCAGTATTTT.